This T cell receptor (beta chain) was sequenced during a study of CD8 T cells in Susac syndrome. Random hexamers primed reverse transcription of about 0.5 to 1 ug RNA. TCRdb independently ran MiXCR on the immunoSEQ multiplex PCR reads; one entry per CDR3 protein. Among some 57,000 distinct CDR3 sequences, around 94% were seen once, and the ten largest hold nearly 0.2%. This sequence originates from a human donor in good health. What was sequenced was CD8+ T cells from PBMCs.

The CDR3 bases are TGCGCCAGCAGCTTTACACAGGGGTCCTACAATGAGCAGTTCTTC. It yields the protein CASSFTQGSYNEQFF. V and J are TRBV5-1 and TRBJ2-1; 7 bases are shared with TRBD1. V shed 2 bases, J shed 1 base, and the junction held 3 bases outside the gene matches. Germline CDR1 and CDR2: SGHRS and YFSETQ. The CDR3 has 15 amino acids. Full variable domain (remainder filled in from reference TRBV5-1 and TRBJ2-1): KAGVTQTPRYLIKTRGQQVTLSCSPISGHRSVSWYQQTPGQGLQFLFEYFSETQRNKGNFPGRFSGRQFSNSRSEMNVSTLELGDSALYLCASSFTQGSYNEQFFGPGTRLTVL.